This TCR beta chain was sequenced in a study of cytomegalovirus exposure and HLA in healthy donors. Overall study findings and caveats: As confirmed in vitro, a few CMV-associated chains were specific for CMV antigens.

A note on this clone: Its antigen is unidentified.

The PCR ran on 60 Vbeta and 13 Jbeta primers. Only in-frame clones appear in the TCRdb table, and some are missing; sequencing was by immunoSEQ multiplex PCR. This sample yields about 120,000 clones, of which approximately 81% are seen a single time; 2.2% belongs to the top ten. Germline-derived CDR1 and CDR2 are SGHTA and FQGTGA. Losses at the gene ends were 4 bases for V and 1 base for J; bases not matched to a gene: 2. This CDR3 spans 14 amino acids. This TCR came from a woman aged 40 to 50 in good health and CMV-seronegative. The sequenced sample was PBMCs. The chain joins TRBV7-3 to TRBJ1-1; 8 bases align to TRBD1. The CDR3 DNA sequence: TGTGCCAGCAGCTCCCAGGGGGCGAACACTGAAGCTTTCTTT. It codes for CASSSQGANTEAFF. Combining the CDR3 with reference TRBV7-3 and TRBJ1-1 gives the whole variable domain GAGVSQTPSNKVTEKGKYVELRCDPISGHTALYWYRQSLGQGPEFLIYFQGTGAADDSGLPNDRFFAVRPEGSVSTLKIQRTERGDSAVYLCASSSQGANTEAFFGQGTRLTVV.